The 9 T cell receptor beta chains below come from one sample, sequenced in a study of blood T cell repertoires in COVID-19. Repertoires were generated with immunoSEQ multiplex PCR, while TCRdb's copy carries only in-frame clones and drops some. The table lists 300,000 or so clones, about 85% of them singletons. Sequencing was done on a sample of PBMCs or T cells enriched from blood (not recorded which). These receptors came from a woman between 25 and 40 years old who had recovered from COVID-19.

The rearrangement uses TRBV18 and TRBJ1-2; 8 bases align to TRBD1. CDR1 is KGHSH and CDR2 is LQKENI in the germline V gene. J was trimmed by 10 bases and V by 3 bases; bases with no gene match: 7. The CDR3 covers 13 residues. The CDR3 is CASSPSDRVDYTF. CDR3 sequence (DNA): TGTGCCAGCTCACCGTCGGACAGGGTAGACTACACCTTC.

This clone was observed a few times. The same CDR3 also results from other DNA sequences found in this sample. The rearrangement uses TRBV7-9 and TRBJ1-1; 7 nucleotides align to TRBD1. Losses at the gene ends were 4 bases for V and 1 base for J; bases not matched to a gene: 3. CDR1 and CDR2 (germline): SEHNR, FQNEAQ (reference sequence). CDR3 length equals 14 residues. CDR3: CASSSGTANTEAFF. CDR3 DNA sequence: TGTGCCAGCAGCTCGGGGACAGCGAACACTGAAGCTTTCTTT.

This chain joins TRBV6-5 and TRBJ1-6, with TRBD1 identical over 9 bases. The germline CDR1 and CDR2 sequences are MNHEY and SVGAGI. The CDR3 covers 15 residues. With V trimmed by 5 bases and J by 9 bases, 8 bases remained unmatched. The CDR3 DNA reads TGTGCCAGCAGTACCGGGACAGGGAGTGGTTCACCCCTCCACTTT. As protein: CASSTGTGSGSPLHF.

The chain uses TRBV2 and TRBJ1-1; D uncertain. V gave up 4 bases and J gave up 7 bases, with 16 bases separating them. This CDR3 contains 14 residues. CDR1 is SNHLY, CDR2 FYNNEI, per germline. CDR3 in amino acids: CASSGNPRFSEAFF. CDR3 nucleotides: TGTGCCAGCAGTGGGAATCCTAGGTTCAGTGAAGCTTTCTTT.

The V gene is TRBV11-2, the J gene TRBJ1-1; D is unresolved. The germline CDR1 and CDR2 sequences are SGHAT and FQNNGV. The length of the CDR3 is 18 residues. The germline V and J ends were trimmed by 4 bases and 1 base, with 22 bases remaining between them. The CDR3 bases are TGTGCCAGCAGCTCCACGTTCCAGACGACATCTGGGAACACTGAAGCTTTCTTT. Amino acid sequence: CASSSTFQTTSGNTEAFF. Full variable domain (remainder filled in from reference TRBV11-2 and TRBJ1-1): EAGVAQSPRYKIIEKRQSVAFWCNPISGHATLYWYQQILGQGPKLLIQFQNNGVVDDSQLPKDRFSAERLKGVDSTLKIQPAKLEDSAVYLCASSSTFQTTSGNTEAFFGQGTRLTVV.

The CDR3: CASSKGTGTGGGYTF. The CDR3 region has the DNA TGTGCCAGCAGCAAGGGAACCGGGACAGGCGGCGGCTACACCTTC. The chain recombines TRBV7-3 with TRBJ1-2; 8 bases agree with TRBD1. The CDR3 has 15 amino acids. Germline CDR1 reads SGHTA; CDR2 reads FQGTGA. V was clipped by 5 bases and J by 8 bases; unmatched bases: 13.

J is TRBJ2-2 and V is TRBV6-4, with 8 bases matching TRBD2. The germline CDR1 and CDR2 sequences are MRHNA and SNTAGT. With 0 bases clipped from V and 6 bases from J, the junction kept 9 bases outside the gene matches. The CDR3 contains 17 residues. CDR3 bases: TGTGCCAGCAGTGACTCCTTTCGGGAGGGTAGCTCCGGGGAGCTGTTTTTT. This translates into CASSDSFREGSSGELFF.

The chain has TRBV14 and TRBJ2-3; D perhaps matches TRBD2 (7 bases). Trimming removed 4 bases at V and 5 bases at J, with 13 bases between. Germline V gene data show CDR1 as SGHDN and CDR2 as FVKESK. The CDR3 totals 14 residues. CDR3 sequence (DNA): TGTGCCAGCAGCCTGGCGGGGGCGAAAGATACGCAGTATTTT. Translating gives CASSLAGAKDTQYF.

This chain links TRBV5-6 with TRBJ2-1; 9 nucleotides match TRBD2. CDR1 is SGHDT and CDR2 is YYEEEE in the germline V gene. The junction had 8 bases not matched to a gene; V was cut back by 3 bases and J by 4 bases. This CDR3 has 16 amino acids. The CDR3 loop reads CASSSQGLAYYNEQFF. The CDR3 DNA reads TGTGCCAGCAGCTCGCAGGGACTAGCCTATTACAATGAGCAGTTCTTC.